This T cell receptor (beta chain) appears in the sequencing data of a study of radiotherapy plus CTLA-4 blockade in lung cancer. Here immunoSEQ multiplex PCR was the method, and the copy in TCRdb shows in-frame clones only, minus some. Among roughly 66,000 clones listed, around 83% were seen once. The ends were cut back, 1 base at V and 4 bases at J, with 16 bases in the middle. Germline assignment: CDR1 MNHEY and CDR2 SVGAGI. The CDR3 has 16 amino acids. This sequence originates from a human donor with non-small cell lung cancer who had a partial response to radiotherapy plus ipilimumab. The sequencing here drew on peripheral blood, taken from a patient treated with radiotherapy plus ipilimumab. The V gene is TRBV6-5, the J gene TRBJ1-1, with D possibly TRBD1 on 6 matching bases. The CDR3 sequence is CASSYYRTAQGTEAFF. The CDR3 DNA is TGTGCCAGCAGTTACTATCGGACAGCCCAGGGCACTGAAGCTTTCTTT.